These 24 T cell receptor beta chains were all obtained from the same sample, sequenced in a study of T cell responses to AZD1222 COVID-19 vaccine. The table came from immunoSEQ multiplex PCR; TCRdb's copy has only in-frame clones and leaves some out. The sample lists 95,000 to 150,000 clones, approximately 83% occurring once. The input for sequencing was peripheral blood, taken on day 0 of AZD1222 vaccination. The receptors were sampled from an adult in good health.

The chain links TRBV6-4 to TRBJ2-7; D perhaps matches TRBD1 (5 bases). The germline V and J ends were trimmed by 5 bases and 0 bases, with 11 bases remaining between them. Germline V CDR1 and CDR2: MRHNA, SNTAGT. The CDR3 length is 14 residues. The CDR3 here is CASSPQASSYEQYF. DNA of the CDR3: TGTGCCAGCAGTCCACAGGCGAGCTCCTACGAGCAGTACTTC.

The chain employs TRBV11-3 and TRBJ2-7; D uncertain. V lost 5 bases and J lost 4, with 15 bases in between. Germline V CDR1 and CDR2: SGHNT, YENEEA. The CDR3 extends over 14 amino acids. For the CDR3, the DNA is TGTGCCAGCAGCCCCTATTCCGAGCCTTACGAGCAGTACTTC. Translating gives CASSPYSEPYEQYF.

Here the CDR3 DNA reads TGTGCCAGCAGTGGAGGGACAGTCAACGGTCTAAACACCATATATTTT. It translates to CASSGGTVNGLNTIYF. The chain carries TRBV6-1 and TRBJ1-3; 7 nucleotides align to TRBD1. The CDR3 loop spans 16 amino acids. Per the germline V gene, CDR1 is MNHNS and CDR2 is SASEGT. The trim removed 4 bases at V and 6 bases at J, leaving 12 bases unmatched.

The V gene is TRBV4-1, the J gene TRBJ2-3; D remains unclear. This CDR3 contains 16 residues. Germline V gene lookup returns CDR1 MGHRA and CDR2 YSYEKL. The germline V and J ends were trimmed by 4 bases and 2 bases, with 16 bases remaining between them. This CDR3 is CASSPGPLHTTDTQYF. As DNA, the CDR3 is TGCGCCAGCAGCCCAGGACCCCTACATACCACAGATACGCAGTATTTT.

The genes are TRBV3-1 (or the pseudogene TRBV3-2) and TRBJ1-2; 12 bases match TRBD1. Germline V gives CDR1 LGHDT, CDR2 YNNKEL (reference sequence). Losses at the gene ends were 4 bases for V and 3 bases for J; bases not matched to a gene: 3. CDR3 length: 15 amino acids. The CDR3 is CASSLGTGGYYGYTF. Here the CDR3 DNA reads TGTGCCAGCAGCCTCGGGACAGGGGGCTACTATGGCTACACCTTC.

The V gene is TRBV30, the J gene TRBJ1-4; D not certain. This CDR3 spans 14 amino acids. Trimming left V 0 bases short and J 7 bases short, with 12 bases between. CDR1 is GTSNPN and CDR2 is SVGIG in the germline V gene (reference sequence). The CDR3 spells CAWSVYSSSEKLFF. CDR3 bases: TGTGCCTGGAGTGTTTACAGCTCAAGTGAAAAACTGTTTTTT.

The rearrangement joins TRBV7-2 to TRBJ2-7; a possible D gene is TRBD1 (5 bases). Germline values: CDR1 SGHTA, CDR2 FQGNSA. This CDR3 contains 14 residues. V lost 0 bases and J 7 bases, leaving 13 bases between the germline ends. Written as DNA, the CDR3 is TGTGCCAGCAGCTTAGCGTCTAGGGGCAGGGAGCAGTACTTC. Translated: CASSLASRGREQYF.

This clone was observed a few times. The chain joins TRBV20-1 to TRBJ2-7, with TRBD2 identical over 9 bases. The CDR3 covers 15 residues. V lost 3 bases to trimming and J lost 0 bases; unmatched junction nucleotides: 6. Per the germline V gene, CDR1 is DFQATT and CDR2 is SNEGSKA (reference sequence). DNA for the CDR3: TGCAGTGCTAGTATCCTAGCGGGGAGCTCCTACGAGCAGTACTTC. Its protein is CSASILAGSSYEQYF.

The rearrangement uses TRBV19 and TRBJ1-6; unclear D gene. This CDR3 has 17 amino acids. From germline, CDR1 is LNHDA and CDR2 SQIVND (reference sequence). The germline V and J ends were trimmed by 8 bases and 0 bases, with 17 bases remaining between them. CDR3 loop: CASAIGSRISYNSPLHF. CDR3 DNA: TGTGCCAGTGCTATTGGCAGTCGAATCTCCTATAATTCACCCCTCCACTTT.

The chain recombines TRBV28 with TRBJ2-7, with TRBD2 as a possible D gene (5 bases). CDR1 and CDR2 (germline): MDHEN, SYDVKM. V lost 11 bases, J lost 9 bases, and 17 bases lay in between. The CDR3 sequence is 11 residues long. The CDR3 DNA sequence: TGTGCCTCTACGACCGGGATTTGGCAGTACTTC. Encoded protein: CASTTGIWQYF.

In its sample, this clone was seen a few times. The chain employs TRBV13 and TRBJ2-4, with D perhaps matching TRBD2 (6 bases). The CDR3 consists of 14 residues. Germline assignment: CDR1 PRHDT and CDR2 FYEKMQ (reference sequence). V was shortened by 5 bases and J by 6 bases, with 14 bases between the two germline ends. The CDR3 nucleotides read TGTGCCAGCAGCGTTCGGAGGGTGGGAAACATTCAGTACTTC. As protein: CASSVRRVGNIQYF.

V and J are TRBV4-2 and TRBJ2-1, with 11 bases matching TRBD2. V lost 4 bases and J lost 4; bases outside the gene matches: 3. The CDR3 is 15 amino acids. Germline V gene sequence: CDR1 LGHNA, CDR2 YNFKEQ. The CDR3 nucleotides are TGTGCCAGCAGCCGGGGACTAGCGGAGTACAATGAGCAGTTCTTC. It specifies CASSRGLAEYNEQFF.

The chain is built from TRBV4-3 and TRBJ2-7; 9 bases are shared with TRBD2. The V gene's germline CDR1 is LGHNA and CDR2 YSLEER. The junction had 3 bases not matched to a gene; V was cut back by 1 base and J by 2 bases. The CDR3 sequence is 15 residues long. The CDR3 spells CASSQGLAEAYEQYF. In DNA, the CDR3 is TGCGCCAGCAGCCAAGGACTAGCGGAAGCCTACGAGCAGTACTTC.

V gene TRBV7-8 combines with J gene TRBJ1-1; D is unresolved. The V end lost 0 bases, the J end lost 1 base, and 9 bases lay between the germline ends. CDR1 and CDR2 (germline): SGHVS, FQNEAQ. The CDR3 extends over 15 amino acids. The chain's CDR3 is CASSLAGLRNTEAFF. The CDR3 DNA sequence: TGTGCCAGCAGCTTAGCTGGTCTTAGGAACACTGAAGCTTTCTTT.

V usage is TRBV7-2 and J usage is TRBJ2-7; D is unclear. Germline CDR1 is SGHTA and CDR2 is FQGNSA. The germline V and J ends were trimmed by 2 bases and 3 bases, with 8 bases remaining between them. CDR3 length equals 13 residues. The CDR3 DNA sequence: TGTGCCAGCAGCTTAACTTCTTACTACGAGCAGTACTTC. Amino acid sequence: CASSLTSYYEQYF.

This chain's CDR3 is CATSEFRGSGSYNEQFF. In DNA form, the CDR3 reads TGTGCCACCAGTGAATTTCGAGGGAGTGGCTCCTACAATGAGCAGTTCTTC. The chain couples TRBV24-1 to TRBJ2-1; maybe TRBD2 (5 bases). CDR3 size: 17 residues. V lost 4 bases, J lost 0 bases, and 15 bases lay in between. Germline V gene data show CDR1 as KGHDR and CDR2 as SFDVKD.

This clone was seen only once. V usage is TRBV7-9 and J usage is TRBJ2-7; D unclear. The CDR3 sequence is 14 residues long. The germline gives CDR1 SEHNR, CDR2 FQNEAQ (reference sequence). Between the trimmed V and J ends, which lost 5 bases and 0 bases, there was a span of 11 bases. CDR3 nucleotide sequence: TGTGCCAGCAGCCCCGTGGAGATCTCCTACGAGCAGTACTTC. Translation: CASSPVEISYEQYF.

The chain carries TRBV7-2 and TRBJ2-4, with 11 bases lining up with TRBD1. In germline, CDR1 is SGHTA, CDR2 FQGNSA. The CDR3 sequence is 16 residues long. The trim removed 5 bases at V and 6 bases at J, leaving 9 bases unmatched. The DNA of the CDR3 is TGTGCCAGCAGCCCCCGGACAGGGGGCGATGGAAACATTCAGTACTTC. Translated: CASSPRTGGDGNIQYF.

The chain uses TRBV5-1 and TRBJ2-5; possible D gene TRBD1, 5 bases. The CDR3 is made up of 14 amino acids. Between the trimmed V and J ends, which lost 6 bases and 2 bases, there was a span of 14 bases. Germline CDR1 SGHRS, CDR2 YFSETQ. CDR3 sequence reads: CASTRRGLQETQYF. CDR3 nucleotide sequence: TGCGCCAGCACCCGTAGGGGTTTACAAGAGACCCAGTACTTC.

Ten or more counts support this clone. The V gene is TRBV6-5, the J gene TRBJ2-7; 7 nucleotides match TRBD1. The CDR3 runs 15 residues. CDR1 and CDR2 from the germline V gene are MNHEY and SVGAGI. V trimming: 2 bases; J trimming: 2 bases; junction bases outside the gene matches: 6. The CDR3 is CASSYRRTGTYEQYF. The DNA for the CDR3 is TGTGCCAGCAGTTACCGCAGGACAGGTACCTACGAGCAGTACTTC.

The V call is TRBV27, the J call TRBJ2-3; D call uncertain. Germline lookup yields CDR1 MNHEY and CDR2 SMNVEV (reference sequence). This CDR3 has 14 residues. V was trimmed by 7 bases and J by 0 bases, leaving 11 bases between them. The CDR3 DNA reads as TGTGCCAGCAACCAGCGTCAAAGCACAGATACGCAGTATTTT. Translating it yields CASNQRQSTDTQYF.

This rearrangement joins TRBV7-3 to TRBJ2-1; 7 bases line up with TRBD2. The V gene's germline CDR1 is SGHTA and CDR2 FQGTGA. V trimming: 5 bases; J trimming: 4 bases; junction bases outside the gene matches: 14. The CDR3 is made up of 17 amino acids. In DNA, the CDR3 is TGTGCCAGCAGCCCAAATCCGGGAGGCCTCTCTTACAATGAGCAGTTCTTC. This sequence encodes CASSPNPGGLSYNEQFF.

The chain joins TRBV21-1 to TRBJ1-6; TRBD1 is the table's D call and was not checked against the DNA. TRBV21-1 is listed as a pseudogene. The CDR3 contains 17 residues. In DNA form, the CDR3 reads TGTGCCAGCAGCAAAGGGACAGGGGGAAAATATAATTCACCCCTCCACTTT. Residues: CASSKGTGGKYNSPLHF.

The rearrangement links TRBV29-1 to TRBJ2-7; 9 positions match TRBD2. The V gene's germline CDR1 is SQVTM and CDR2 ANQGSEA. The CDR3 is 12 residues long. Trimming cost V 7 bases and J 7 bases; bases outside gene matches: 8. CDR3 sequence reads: CSASGTSREQYF. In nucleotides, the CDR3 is TGCAGCGCCAGCGGGACTAGCCGGGAGCAGTACTTC.